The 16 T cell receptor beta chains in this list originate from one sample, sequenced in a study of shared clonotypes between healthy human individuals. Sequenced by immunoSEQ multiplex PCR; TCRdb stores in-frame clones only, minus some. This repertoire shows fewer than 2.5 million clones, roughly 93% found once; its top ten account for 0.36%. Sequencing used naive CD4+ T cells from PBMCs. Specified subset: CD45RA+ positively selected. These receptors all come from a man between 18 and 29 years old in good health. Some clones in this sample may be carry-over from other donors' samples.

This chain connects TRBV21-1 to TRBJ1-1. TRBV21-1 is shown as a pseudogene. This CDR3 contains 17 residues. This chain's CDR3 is CASSKAPHHAYRTEAFF. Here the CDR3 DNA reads TGTGCCAGCAGCAAAGCGCCCCACCACGCCTATCGGACTGAAGCTTTCTTT.

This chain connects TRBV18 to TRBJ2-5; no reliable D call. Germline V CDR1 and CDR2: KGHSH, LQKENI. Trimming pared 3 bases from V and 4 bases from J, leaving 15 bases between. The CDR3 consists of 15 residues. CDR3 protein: CASSPPNQMGETQYF. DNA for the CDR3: TGTGCCAGCTCACCTCCGAACCAGATGGGAGAGACCCAGTACTTC. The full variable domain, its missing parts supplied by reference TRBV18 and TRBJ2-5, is NAGVMQNPRHLVRRRGQEARLRCSPMKGHSHVYWYRQLPEEGLKFMVYLQKENIIDESGMPKERFSAEFPKEGPSILRIQQVVRGDSAAYFCASSPPNQMGETQYFGPGTRLLVL.

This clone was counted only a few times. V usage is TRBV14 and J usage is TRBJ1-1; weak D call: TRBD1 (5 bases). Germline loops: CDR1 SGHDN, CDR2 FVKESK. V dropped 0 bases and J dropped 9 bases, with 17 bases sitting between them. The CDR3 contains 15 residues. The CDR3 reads CASSQDLGWGSKAFF. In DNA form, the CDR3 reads TGTGCCAGCAGCCAAGATCTGGGATGGGGCTCTAAAGCTTTCTTT.

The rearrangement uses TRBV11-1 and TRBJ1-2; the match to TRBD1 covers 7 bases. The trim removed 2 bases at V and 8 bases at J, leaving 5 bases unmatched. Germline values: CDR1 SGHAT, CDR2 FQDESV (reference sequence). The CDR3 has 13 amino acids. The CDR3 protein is CASSLRGGRGYTF. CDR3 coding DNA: TGTGCCAGCAGCTTAAGAGGGGGCCGGGGCTACACCTTC.

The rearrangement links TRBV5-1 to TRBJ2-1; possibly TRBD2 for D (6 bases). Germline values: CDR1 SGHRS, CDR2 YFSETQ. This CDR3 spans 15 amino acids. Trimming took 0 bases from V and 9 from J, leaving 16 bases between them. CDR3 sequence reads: CASSLAVGPEGEQFF. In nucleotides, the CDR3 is TGCGCCAGCAGCTTGGCCGTAGGCCCGGAGGGTGAGCAGTTCTTC.

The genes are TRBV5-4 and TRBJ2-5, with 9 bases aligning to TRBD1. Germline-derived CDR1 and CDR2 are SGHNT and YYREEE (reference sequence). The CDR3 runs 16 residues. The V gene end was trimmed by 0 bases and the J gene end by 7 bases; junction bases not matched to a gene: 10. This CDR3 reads CASSLGDRALGGTQYF. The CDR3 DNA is TGTGCCAGCAGCTTGGGGGACAGGGCGCTGGGGGGGACCCAGTACTTC.

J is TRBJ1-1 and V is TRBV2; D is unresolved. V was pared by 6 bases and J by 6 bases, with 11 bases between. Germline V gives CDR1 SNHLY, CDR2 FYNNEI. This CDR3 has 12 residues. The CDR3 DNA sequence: TGTGCCAGCAGCCGACATGCTCCTGAAGCTTTCTTT. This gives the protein CASSRHAPEAFF.

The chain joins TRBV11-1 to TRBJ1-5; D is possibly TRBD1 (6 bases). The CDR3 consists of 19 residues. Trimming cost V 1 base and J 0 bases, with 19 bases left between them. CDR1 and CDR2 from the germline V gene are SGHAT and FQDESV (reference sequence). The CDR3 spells CASSLDEDSPKYSNQPQHF. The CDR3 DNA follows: TGTGCCAGCAGCTTAGATGAGGACAGTCCGAAATATAGCAATCAGCCCCAGCATTTT.

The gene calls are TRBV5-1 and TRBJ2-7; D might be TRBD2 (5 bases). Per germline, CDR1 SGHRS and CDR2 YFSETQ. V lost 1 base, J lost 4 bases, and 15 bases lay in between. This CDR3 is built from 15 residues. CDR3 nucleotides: TGCGCCAGCAGCTTGACCCCCGGGGAGAGGTACGAGCAGTACTTC. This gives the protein CASSLTPGERYEQYF. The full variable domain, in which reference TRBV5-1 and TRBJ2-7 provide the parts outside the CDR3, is KAGVTQTPRYLIKTRGQQVTLSCSPISGHRSVSWYQQTPGQGLQFLFEYFSETQRNKGNFPGRFSGRQFSNSRSEMNVSTLELGDSALYLCASSLTPGERYEQYFGPGTRLTVT.

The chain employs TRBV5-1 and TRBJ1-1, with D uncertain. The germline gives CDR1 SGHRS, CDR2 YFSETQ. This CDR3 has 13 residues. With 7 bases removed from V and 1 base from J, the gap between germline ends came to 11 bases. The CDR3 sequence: CASEREPNTEAFF. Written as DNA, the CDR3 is TGCGCCAGCGAACGGGAACCGAACACTGAAGCTTTCTTT. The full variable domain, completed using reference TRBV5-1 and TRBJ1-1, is KAGVTQTPRYLIKTRGQQVTLSCSPISGHRSVSWYQQTPGQGLQFLFEYFSETQRNKGNFPGRFSGRQFSNSRSEMNVSTLELGDSALYLCASEREPNTEAFFGQGTRLTVV.

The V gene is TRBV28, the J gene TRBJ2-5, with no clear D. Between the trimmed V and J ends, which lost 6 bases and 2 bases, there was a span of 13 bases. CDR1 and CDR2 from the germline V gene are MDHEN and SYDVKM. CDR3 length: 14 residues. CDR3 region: CASSWLGRQETQYF. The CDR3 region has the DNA TGTGCCAGCAGCTGGCTGGGTAGACAAGAGACCCAGTACTTC.

The CDR3 DNA reads as TGTGCCAGCAGCGTAGGGGGACTAGCGGGAGTATCAGAGACCCAGTACTTC. This codes for CASSVGGLAGVSETQYF. The rearrangement uses TRBV9 and TRBJ2-5, with 14 nucleotides matching TRBD2. Germline V gene sequence: CDR1 SGDLS, CDR2 YYNGEE. V lost 0 bases and J lost 4; bases outside the gene matches: 5. There are 17 residues in the CDR3.

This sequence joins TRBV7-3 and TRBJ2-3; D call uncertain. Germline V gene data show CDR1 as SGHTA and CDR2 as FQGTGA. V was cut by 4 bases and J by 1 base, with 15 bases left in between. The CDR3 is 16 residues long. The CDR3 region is CASSSKGLLRTDTQYF. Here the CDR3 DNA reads TGTGCCAGCAGCTCCAAAGGGCTCCTACGCACAGATACGCAGTATTTT. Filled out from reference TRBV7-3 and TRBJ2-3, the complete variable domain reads GAGVSQTPSNKVTEKGKYVELRCDPISGHTALYWYRQSLGQGPEFLIYFQGTGAADDSGLPNDRFFAVRPEGSVSTLKIQRTERGDSAVYLCASSSKGLLRTDTQYFGPGTRLTVL.

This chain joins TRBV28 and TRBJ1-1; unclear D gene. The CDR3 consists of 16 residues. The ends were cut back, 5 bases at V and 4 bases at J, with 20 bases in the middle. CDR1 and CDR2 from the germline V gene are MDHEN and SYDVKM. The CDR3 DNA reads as TGTGCCAGCAGTCATTGGACCATACCCCGGGGCACTGAAGCTTTCTTT. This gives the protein CASSHWTIPRGTEAFF. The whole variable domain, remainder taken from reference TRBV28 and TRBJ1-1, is DVKVTQSSRYLVKRTGEKVFLECVQDMDHENMFWYRQDPGLGLRLIYFSYDVKMKEKGDIPEGYSVSREKKERFSLILESASTNQTSMYLCASSHWTIPRGTEAFFGQGTRLTVV.

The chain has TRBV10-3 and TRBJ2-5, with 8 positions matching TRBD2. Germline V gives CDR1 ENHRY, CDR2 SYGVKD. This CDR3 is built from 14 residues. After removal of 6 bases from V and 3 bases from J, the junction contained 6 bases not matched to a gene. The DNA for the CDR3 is TGTGCCATCAGCGCTAGCGGGTCTGAAGAGACCCAGTACTTC. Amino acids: CAISASGSEETQYF.

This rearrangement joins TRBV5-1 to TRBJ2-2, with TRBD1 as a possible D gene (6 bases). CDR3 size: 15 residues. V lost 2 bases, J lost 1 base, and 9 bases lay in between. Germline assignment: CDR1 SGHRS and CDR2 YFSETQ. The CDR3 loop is CASSFMTGNTGELFF. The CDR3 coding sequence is TGCGCCAGCAGCTTCATGACAGGGAACACCGGGGAGCTGTTTTTT. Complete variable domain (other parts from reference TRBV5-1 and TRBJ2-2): KAGVTQTPRYLIKTRGQQVTLSCSPISGHRSVSWYQQTPGQGLQFLFEYFSETQRNKGNFPGRFSGRQFSNSRSEMNVSTLELGDSALYLCASSFMTGNTGELFFGEGSRLTVL.